The 4 T cell receptor beta chains presented below share a single source sample, sequenced in a study of shared clonotypes between healthy human individuals (dated by TCRdb to about 2020). The receptor library was made with the immunoSEQ multiplex PCR assay. The table was pulled from immuneACCESS by TCRdb, which kept in-frame rearrangements only. Such tables lose some clones; where checked, under half of the loss comes from unresolved V genes, and the rest has no known cause. This sample is represented by about 770,000 clones; around 77% of them were singletons. The ten biggest clones cover over 1.5% of the sample. Sequencing used memory CD4+ T cells sorted from blood. What the cell subset or site label conveys for this sample: CD45RA-negative fraction. The source is a woman in her 30s in good health.

The chain carries TRBV30 and TRBJ2-4, with 8 bases fitting TRBD2. From germline, CDR1 is GTSNPN and CDR2 SVGIG (reference sequence). CDR3 size: 14 residues. V was clipped by 7 bases and J by 4 bases; unmatched bases: 9. DNA of the CDR3: TGTGCCTCGAGACAGACTAGCGATAAAAACATTCAGTACTTC. Protein sequence: CASRQTSDKNIQYF.

This CDR3 is CASSADPNYGYTF. As DNA, the CDR3 is TGCGCCAGCAGCGCGGACCCAAACTATGGCTACACCTTC. This chain connects TRBV5-1 to TRBJ1-2, with D uncertain. Germline V gene data show CDR1 as SGHRS and CDR2 as YFSETQ. This CDR3 contains 13 residues. V was trimmed by 4 bases and J by 2 bases, leaving 9 bases between them.

The chain links TRBV11-3 to TRBJ2-1; perhaps TRBD2 as D (6 bases). V was cut by 5 bases and J by 6 bases, with 14 bases left in between. Germline CDR1 SGHNT, CDR2 YENEEA. The CDR3 runs to 14 residues. This CDR3 reads CASSPNTAGNEQFF. The CDR3 DNA is TGTGCCAGCAGCCCCAACACAGCGGGCAATGAGCAGTTCTTC.

The chain is built from TRBV19 and TRBJ2-2, with TRBD1 as a possible D gene (6 bases). The CDR3 is 15 amino acids. The V and J ends lost 6 bases and 1 base respectively, with 12 bases between them. CDR1 LNHDA and CDR2 SQIVND come from the germline V gene (reference sequence). The DNA of the CDR3 is TGTGCCAGTAGCGCAGGGGCTATGAACACCGGGGAGCTGTTTTTT. It codes for CASSAGAMNTGELFF.